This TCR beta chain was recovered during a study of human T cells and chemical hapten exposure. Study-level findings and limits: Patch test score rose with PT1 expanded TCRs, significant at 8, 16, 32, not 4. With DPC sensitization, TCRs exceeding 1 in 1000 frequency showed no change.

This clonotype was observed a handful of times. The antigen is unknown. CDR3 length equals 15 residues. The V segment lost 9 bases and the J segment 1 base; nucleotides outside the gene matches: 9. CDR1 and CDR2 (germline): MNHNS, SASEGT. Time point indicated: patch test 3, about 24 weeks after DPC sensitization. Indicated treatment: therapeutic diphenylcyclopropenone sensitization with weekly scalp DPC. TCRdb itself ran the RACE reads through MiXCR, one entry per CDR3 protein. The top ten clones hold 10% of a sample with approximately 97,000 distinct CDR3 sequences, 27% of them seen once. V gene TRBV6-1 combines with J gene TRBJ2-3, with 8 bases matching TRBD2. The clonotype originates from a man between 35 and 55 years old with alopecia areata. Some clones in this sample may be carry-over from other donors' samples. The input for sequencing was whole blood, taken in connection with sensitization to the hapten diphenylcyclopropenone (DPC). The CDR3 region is CASISSGSGTDTQYF. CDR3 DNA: TGTGCCAGTATATCAAGCGGGAGTGGCACAGATACGCAGTATTTT.